The 9 T cell receptor beta chains listed next were all sequenced from one sample in a study of blood T cell repertoires in COVID-19. The table came from immunoSEQ multiplex PCR; TCRdb's copy has only in-frame clones and leaves some out. The data contain about 200,000 clones, around 79% of them singletons. Source material: peripheral blood. The receptors originated from a woman in her thirties or forties with COVID-19, enrolled during active disease.

The rearrangement links TRBV5-1 to TRBJ2-7, with 11 bases aligning to TRBD2. J lost 3 bases, V lost 5 bases, and 7 bases had no gene match. This CDR3 spans 15 amino acids. Germline V gives CDR1 SGHRS, CDR2 YFSETQ. The CDR3 reads CASRVAGGGFYEQYF. The CDR3 bases are TGCGCCAGCAGGGTAGCGGGAGGGGGTTTCTACGAGCAGTACTTC. The full variable domain, in which reference TRBV5-1 and TRBJ2-7 provide the parts outside the CDR3, is KAGVTQTPRYLIKTRGQQVTLSCSPISGHRSVSWYQQTPGQGLQFLFEYFSETQRNKGNFPGRFSGRQFSNSRSEMNVSTLELGDSALYLCASRVAGGGFYEQYFGPGTRLTVT.

The CDR3 loop reads CASRGGGRTYNEQFF. The CDR3, as DNA: TGTGCCAGTCGTGGCGGGGGCCGCACCTACAATGAGCAGTTCTTC. The chain links TRBV19 to TRBJ2-1; D possibly corresponds to TRBD2 (7 bases). Germline values: CDR1 LNHDA, CDR2 SQIVND (reference sequence). CDR3 length equals 15 residues. Trimming took off 8 bases at V and 2 bases at J, with 16 bases between the two ends. Together with reference TRBV19 and TRBJ2-1, the CDR3 gives the full variable domain: DGGITQSPKYLFRKEGQNVTLSCEQNLNHDAMYWYRQDPGQGLRLIYYSQIVNDFQKGDIAEGYSVSREKKESFPLTVTSAQKNPTAFYLCASRGGGRTYNEQFFGPGTRLTVL.

The rearrangement uses TRBV11-3 and TRBJ1-2, with D hard to call. Germline V gene data show CDR1 as SGHNT and CDR2 as YENEEA. The CDR3 is 10 amino acids. V was cut by 8 bases and J by 7 bases, with 8 bases left in between. CDR3 sequence: CASRRGGYTF. CDR3 nucleotides: TGTGCCAGCCGGCGGGGTGGCTACACCTTC. Full variable domain (outside the CDR3, taken from reference TRBV11-3 and TRBJ1-2): EAGVVQSPRYKIIEKKQPVAFWCNPISGHNTLYWYLQNLGQGPELLIRYENEEAVDDSQLPKDRFSAERLKGVDSTLKIQPAELGDSAVYLCASRRGGYTFGSGTRLTVV.

The V gene is TRBV5-5, the J gene TRBJ2-5, with D tentatively TRBD1 (5 bases). The CDR3 has 14 amino acids. The germline gives CDR1 SGHKS, CDR2 YYEKEE (reference sequence). The ends were cut back, 4 bases at V and 1 base at J, with 11 bases in the middle. CDR3 sequence (DNA): TGTGCCAGCAGCCCCGGACAATTCCAAGAGACCCAGTACTTC. Amino acid sequence: CASSPGQFQETQYF. Full variable domain (remainder filled in from reference TRBV5-5 and TRBJ2-5): DAGVTQSPTHLIKTRGQQVTLRCSPISGHKSVSWYQQVLGQGPQFIFQYYEKEERGRGNFPDRFSARQFPNYSSELNVNALLLGDSALYLCASSPGQFQETQYFGPGTRLLVL.

About this clone: A junction boundary mismatches the germline segment, possibly from a read error. Within the sample, other DNA sequences also encode this same CDR3. The J gene is TRBJ1-2, the V gene TRBV5-5; unclear D gene. The CDR3 spans 15 residues. The germline V gene encodes CDR1 SGHKS and CDR2 YYEKEE (reference sequence). CDR3: CASSFRYELNYGYTF. CDR3 coding DNA: TGTGCCAGTAGCTTTCGGTATGAGCTTAACTATGGCTACACCTTC.

The chain carries TRBV5-8 and TRBJ1-5; 11 bases fit TRBD1. V dropped 5 bases and J dropped 1; count of bases not matched to a gene: 5. The V gene's germline CDR1 is SGHTS and CDR2 YDEGEE. The CDR3 contains 16 residues. CDR3 protein: CASRVGDRGSNQPQHF. The DNA for the CDR3 is TGTGCCAGCAGGGTGGGGGACAGGGGGAGCAATCAGCCCCAGCATTTT. The whole variable domain, filled in from reference TRBV5-8 and TRBJ1-5, reads EAGVTQSPTHLIKTRGQQATLRCSPISGHTSVYWYQQALGLGLQFLLWYDEGEERNRGNFPPRFSGRQFPNYSSELNVNALELEDSALYLCASRVGDRGSNQPQHFGDGTRLSIL.

The chain couples TRBV5-1 to TRBJ2-3; D is perhaps TRBD2 (5 bases). The CDR3 contains 14 residues. The V end was cut by 2 bases, the J end by 1 base, with 8 bases between. Germline loops: CDR1 SGHRS, CDR2 YFSETQ. The CDR3 spells CASSFSDRTDTQYF. CDR3 coding DNA: TGCGCCAGCAGCTTTAGCGACCGCACAGATACGCAGTATTTT.

The J gene is TRBJ2-4, the V gene TRBV9; 9 bases map to TRBD2. The CDR3 has 17 amino acids. J was trimmed by 1 base and V by 3 bases; bases with no gene match: 8. Per the germline V gene, CDR1 is SGDLS and CDR2 is YYNGEE. Here the CDR3 DNA reads TGTGCCAGCAGCGGCTCCGGGACTAGCTTTGCCAAAAACATTCAGTACTTC. Translation gives CASSGSGTSFAKNIQYF.

The V and J genes are TRBV4-3 and TRBJ1-2; 7 bases line up with TRBD1. The CDR3 sequence is 16 residues long. Germline values: CDR1 LGHNA, CDR2 YSLEER. J gave up 4 bases and V 0 bases, and 8 bases lay outside the gene matches. Here the CDR3 DNA reads TGCGCCAGCAGCCAAGACGTAACCGGGACAGTCTATGGCTACACCTTC. This codes for CASSQDVTGTVYGYTF.